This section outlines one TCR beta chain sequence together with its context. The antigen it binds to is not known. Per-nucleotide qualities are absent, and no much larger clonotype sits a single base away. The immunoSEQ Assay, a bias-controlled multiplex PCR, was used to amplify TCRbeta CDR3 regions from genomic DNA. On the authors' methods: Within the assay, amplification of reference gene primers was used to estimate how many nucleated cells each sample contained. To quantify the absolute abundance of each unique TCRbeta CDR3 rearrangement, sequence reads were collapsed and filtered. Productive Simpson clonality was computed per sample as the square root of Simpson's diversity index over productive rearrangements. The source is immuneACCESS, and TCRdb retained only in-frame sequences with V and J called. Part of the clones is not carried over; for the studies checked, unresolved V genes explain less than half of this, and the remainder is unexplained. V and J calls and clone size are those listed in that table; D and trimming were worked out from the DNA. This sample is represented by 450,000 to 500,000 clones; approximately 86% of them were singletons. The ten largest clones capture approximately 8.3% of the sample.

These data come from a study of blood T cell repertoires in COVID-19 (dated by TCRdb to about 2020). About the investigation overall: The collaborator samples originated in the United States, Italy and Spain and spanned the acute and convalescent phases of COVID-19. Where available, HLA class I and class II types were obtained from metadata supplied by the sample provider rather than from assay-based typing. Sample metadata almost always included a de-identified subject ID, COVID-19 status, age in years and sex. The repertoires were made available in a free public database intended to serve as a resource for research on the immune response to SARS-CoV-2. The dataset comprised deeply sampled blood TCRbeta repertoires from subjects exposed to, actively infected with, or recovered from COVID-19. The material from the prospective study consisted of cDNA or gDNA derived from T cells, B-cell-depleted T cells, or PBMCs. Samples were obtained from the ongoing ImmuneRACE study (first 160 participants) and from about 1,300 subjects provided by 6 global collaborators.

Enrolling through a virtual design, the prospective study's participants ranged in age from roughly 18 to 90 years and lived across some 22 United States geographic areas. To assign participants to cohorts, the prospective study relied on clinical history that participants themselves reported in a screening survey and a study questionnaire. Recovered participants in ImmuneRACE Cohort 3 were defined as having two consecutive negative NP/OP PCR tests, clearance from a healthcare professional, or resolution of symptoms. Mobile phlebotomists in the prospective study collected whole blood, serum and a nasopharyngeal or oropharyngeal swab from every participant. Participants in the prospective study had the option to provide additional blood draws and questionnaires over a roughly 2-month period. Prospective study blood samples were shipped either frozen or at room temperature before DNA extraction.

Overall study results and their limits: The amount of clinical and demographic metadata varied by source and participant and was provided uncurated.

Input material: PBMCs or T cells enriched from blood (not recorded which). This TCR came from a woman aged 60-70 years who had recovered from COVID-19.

The CDR3 protein is CASSLAPSGEKLFF. At the DNA level, the sequence is TGTGCCAGCAGCTTGGCCCCCTCGGGGGAAAAACTGTTTTTT. The chain employs TRBV5-8 and TRBJ1-4, with no reliable assignment of the D segment. Per the germline V gene, SGHTS is the CDR1 and YDEGEE is the CDR2. Trimming costs V 0 bases and J 8 bases, and their ends lie 11 bases apart. The cysteine opens and the phenylalanine closes a CDR3 of 14 amino acids. CDR3 DNA is the only sequence kept; it has 42 bases, read in frame from the first base.